The entry below describes one T cell receptor (beta chain). Its antigen is currently unknown. The read gets to within 3 residues of the CDR3 end, and the germline J gene fills in the rest. The sample is drawn from a study of T cell clonality in common variable immunodeficiency. Study-wide results and limits: Links between repertoire features and CVID complications were heterogeneity-limited. In common variable immunodeficiency, TCR beta chains reportedly carried fewer deletions and N-nucleotide insertions. TCRbeta clonality was increased in CVID versus healthy controls.

Both groups were predominantly of Caucasian heritage. Sequencing was performed with immunoSEQ multiplex PCR; in TCRdb, only in-frame clones are kept and a portion is missing. The repertoire shows about 52,000 clones, none seen only once; the top ten take about 1.8%. CDR1 and CDR2 from the germline V gene are SNHLY and FYNNEI. This CDR3 comprises 18 residues. The TCR comes from a person between 18 and 70 years old in good health. The chain combines TRBV2 with TRBJ2-3; TRBD1 aligns across 10 bases. The sequencing input was peripheral blood mononuclear cells. The CDR3 sequence: CASSEDYRDRGYQETQYF. The CDR3 bases that were read are TGTGCCAGCAGCGAGGATTATCGGGACAGGGGTTACCAAGAGACG.